This T cell receptor (beta chain) emerged from a study of HIV-infected patients and healthy controls. Antiretroviral therapy had run roughly three months, about 14 weeks, before follow-up blood collection. Whole blood was used without fractionation, so all unsorted peripheral T cells were included. Alpha and beta constant-region primers primed reverse transcription of around 550 ng RNA. Alpha and beta chain libraries were made separately by chain-specific third strand synthesis with multiplexing indices. TCRdb re-called the 5' RACE reads through MiXCR, storing one row per CDR3 protein. Of 4,000 to 5,500 distinct CDR3 sequences listed, approximately 5.7% are singletons. This clonotype was detected many times. V was trimmed by 2 bases and J by 8 bases, leaving 13 bases between them. This CDR3 region has 14 residues. Germline CDR1 and CDR2: SGHTA and FQGNSA.

Material: blood, obtained during antiretroviral therapy. The chain carries TRBV7-2 and TRBJ2-1; possible D gene TRBD1, 6 bases. This clonotype was obtained from an adult with HIV infection. The CDR3 nucleotides are TGTGCCAGCAGCTTAAGGACAGCCTCCCATGAGCAGTTCTTC. Its protein is CASSLRTASHEQFF.